This T cell receptor beta chain was sequenced during a study of T cells in tuberculosis. Study details: Within 7 days of starting treatment, or before, PBMC were stored.

This CDR3 region has 13 residues. V lost 10 bases and J 1 base, leaving 8 bases between the germline ends. The germline CDR1 and CDR2 sequences are ENHRY and SYGVKD. This clone was counted once. The time point: new active TB diagnosis, blood taken before or within 7 days of starting treatment. Included patients were adults of at least 18, HIV-seronegative, South African. Some clones are missing from TCRdb's copy, which holds only in-frame ones; the method was immunoSEQ multiplex PCR. The sample records 47,000 or so clones, roughly 96% being singletons. The material was PBMCs, obtained at tuberculosis diagnosis. The receptor was isolated from an adult with tuberculosis. The chain couples TRBV10-3 to TRBJ2-6; D may be TRBD1 (5 bases). CDR3: CATSGSGANVLTF. In DNA, the CDR3 is TGTGCCACCTCAGGGTCTGGGGCCAACGTCCTGACTTTC.